These 15 T cell receptor beta chains share one sample of origin, sequenced in a study of memory CD4+ T cells and cytomegalovirus serostatus. Single viable CD3+CD4+CD8-CD45RO+ cells were sorted as the memory CD4+ T cells. The repertoire was sequenced with immunoSEQ multiplex PCR; TCRdb's copy has only in-frame clones and lacks some. The table lists roughly 54,000 clones, 70% to 80% of them singletons. The specimen was memory CD4+ T cells from blood. The receptors originated from an adult in good health and CMV-seronegative.

The chain uses TRBV19 and TRBJ1-2; the match to TRBD1 covers 8 bases. Trimming cost V 3 bases and J 5 bases; bases outside gene matches: 5. The CDR3 totals 14 residues. Germline values: CDR1 LNHDA, CDR2 SQIVND (reference sequence). The CDR3 here is CASSISGTGYGYTF. The CDR3, as DNA: TGTGCCAGTAGTATCTCCGGGACAGGTTATGGCTACACCTTC. Complete variable domain (other parts from reference TRBV19 and TRBJ1-2): DGGITQSPKYLFRKEGQNVTLSCEQNLNHDAMYWYRQDPGQGLRLIYYSQIVNDFQKGDIAEGYSVSREKKESFPLTVTSAQKNPTAFYLCASSISGTGYGYTFGSGTRLTVV.

The V gene is TRBV7-2, the J gene TRBJ1-2; TRBD1 agrees at 9 bases. After removal of 4 bases from V and 8 bases from J, the junction contained 17 bases not matched to a gene. CDR3 length: 17 residues. Germline V CDR1 and CDR2: SGHTA, FQGNSA. CDR3 loop: CASSSTVGTGGAEGYTF. CDR3 in DNA: TGTGCCAGCAGCTCAACAGTGGGTACAGGGGGCGCCGAGGGCTACACCTTC.

This clone occurred a few times. This chain joins TRBV6-6 and TRBJ1-2, with D perhaps TRBD1 (6 bases). The CDR3 is 14 amino acids. Germline V gene lookup returns CDR1 MNHNY and CDR2 SVGAGI (reference sequence). V lost 7 bases to trimming and J lost 4 bases, with 16 bases between them. The CDR3 nucleotides are TGTGCCAGCACCACGAATTCCAGGGGCTATGGCTACACCTTC. Translating it yields CASTTNSRGYGYTF.

The chain has TRBV5-1 and TRBJ1-2; 7 nucleotides agree with TRBD1. CDR1 and CDR2 (germline): SGHRS, YFSETQ. This CDR3 is built from 14 residues. Trimming took 9 bases from V and 7 from J; bases not matched to a gene: 15. The CDR3 nucleotides are TGCGCCACCCAGAGTACGACAGGGAGCGGTGGCTACACCTTC. This translates into CATQSTTGSGGYTF.

The chain employs TRBV28 and TRBJ2-4; 8 bases agree with TRBD2. V lost 4 bases and J lost 0; bases outside the gene matches: 8. This CDR3 is 17 amino acids long. Germline V CDR1 and CDR2: MDHEN, SYDVKM. CDR3 sequence reads: CASSSPGGGAAKNIQYF. CDR3 sequence (DNA): TGTGCCAGCAGTTCCCCCGGGGGGGGTGCAGCCAAAAACATTCAGTACTTC. The full variable domain, completed using reference TRBV28 and TRBJ2-4, is DVKVTQSSRYLVKRTGEKVFLECVQDMDHENMFWYRQDPGLGLRLIYFSYDVKMKEKGDIPEGYSVSREKKERFSLILESASTNQTSMYLCASSSPGGGAAKNIQYFGAGTRLSVL.

The chain combines TRBV11-2 with TRBJ2-7; D remains ambiguous. Deletions cut 2 bases from V and 1 base from J, with 9 bases between. Germline V lookup: CDR1 SGHAT, CDR2 FQNNGV. The CDR3 sequence is 14 residues long. The CDR3 nucleotides are TGTGCCAGCAGCTTATCGTTCAGTTCCTACGAGCAGTACTTC. Its translation: CASSLSFSSYEQYF. The variable domain in full, with the rest retrieved from reference TRBV11-2 and TRBJ2-7, is EAGVAQSPRYKIIEKRQSVAFWCNPISGHATLYWYQQILGQGPKLLIQFQNNGVVDDSQLPKDRFSAERLKGVDSTLKIQPAKLEDSAVYLCASSLSFSSYEQYFGPGTRLTVT.

This clone occurred once. This chain connects TRBV28 to TRBJ1-2; tentatively, D is TRBD1 (6 bases). Trimming removed 3 bases from V and 7 bases from J, with 12 bases in between. The CDR3 is 13 residues long. Per the germline V gene, CDR1 is MDHEN and CDR2 is SYDVKM. As DNA, the CDR3 is TGTGCCAGCAGTTTGAGTCAGGGGCTTGGCTACACCTTC. Translating it yields CASSLSQGLGYTF.

The rearrangement joins TRBV5-6 to TRBJ2-7, with TRBD2 matching 12 bases. Germline CDR1 SGHDT, CDR2 YYEEEE. The CDR3 consists of 17 residues. The V gene end was trimmed by 0 bases and the J gene end by 0 bases; junction bases not matched to a gene: 4. CDR3 residues: CASSLGPTSGSSYEQYF. The CDR3 bases are TGTGCCAGCAGCTTGGGGCCGACTAGCGGGAGCTCCTACGAGCAGTACTTC.

This clone appeared a single time. The rearrangement links TRBV7-2 to TRBJ2-2, with D tentatively TRBD2 (6 bases). Looked up from germline, CDR1 is SGHTA and CDR2 is FQGNSA. This CDR3 region has 14 residues. V was clipped by 7 bases and J by 5 bases, with 14 bases between them. CDR3 DNA: TGTGCCAGCACCCAGCGGGCCGGTACCGGGGAGCTGTTTTTT. This sequence encodes CASTQRAGTGELFF.

V usage is TRBV2 and J usage is TRBJ1-1, with D unresolved. CDR1 and CDR2 (germline): SNHLY, FYNNEI. CDR3 length: 11 amino acids. V lost 4 bases, J lost 7 bases, and 7 bases lay in between. CDR3 bases: TGTGCCAGCAGTGTACTTCATGAAGCTTTCTTT. Its translation is CASSVLHEAFF.

The genes are TRBV9 and TRBJ2-3, with D possibly TRBD1 on 7 matching bases. The CDR3 is 16 residues long. Germline assignment: CDR1 SGDLS and CDR2 YYNGEE. Deletions cut 0 bases from V and 0 bases from J, with 11 bases between. The CDR3 loop is CASSVAGGTSTDTQYF. Here the CDR3 DNA reads TGTGCCAGCAGCGTAGCAGGGGGGACTAGCACAGATACGCAGTATTTT. The variable domain in full, with the rest retrieved from reference TRBV9 and TRBJ2-3, is DSGVTQTPKHLITATGQRVTLRCSPRSGDLSVYWYQQSLDQGLQFLIQYYNGEERAKGNILERFSAQQFPDLHSELNLSSLELGDSALYFCASSVAGGTSTDTQYFGPGTRLTVL.

The chain couples TRBV7-9 to TRBJ1-4; D remains unclear. This CDR3 is built from 13 residues. Germline CDR1 reads SEHNR; CDR2 reads FQNEAQ (reference sequence). V shed 5 bases and J shed 2 bases, with 6 bases lying between them. CDR3 protein: CASSRATNEKLFF. CDR3 DNA: TGTGCCAGCAGCCGTGCCACTAATGAAAAACTGTTTTTT.

This clone is medium-sized by share. The chain couples TRBV5-1 to TRBJ1-2, with TRBD1 identical over 7 bases. Germline lookup yields CDR1 SGHRS and CDR2 YFSETQ. With V trimmed by 4 bases and J by 4 bases, 4 bases remained unmatched. CDR3 size: 13 residues. CDR3 sequence reads: CASSVRDSYGYTF. CDR3 bases: TGCGCCAGCAGCGTCCGGGACAGCTATGGCTACACCTTC. Supplemented by reference TRBV5-1 and TRBJ1-2, the full variable domain reads KAGVTQTPRYLIKTRGQQVTLSCSPISGHRSVSWYQQTPGQGLQFLFEYFSETQRNKGNFPGRFSGRQFSNSRSEMNVSTLELGDSALYLCASSVRDSYGYTFGSGTRLTVV.

This clone was found once. The rearrangement links TRBV5-6 to TRBJ2-5, with 7 bases identical to TRBD2. CDR1 is SGHDT and CDR2 is YYEEEE in the germline V gene. This CDR3 is built from 15 residues. J was trimmed by 2 bases and V by 2 bases; bases with no gene match: 6. The CDR3 is CASSLMGRAQETQYF. The CDR3 bases are TGTGCCAGCAGCTTAATGGGGAGGGCTCAAGAGACCCAGTACTTC.

The chain uses TRBV6-6 and TRBJ1-2; TRBD1 matches at 8 bases. The CDR3 extends over 14 amino acids. V was pared by 5 bases and J by 4 bases, with 6 bases of the junction left unmatched. The V gene's germline CDR1 is MNHNY and CDR2 SVGAGI (reference sequence). CDR3 sequence: CASSTGQEVYGYTF. CDR3 DNA sequence: TGTGCCAGCAGTACGGGACAGGAGGTCTATGGCTACACCTTC.